Listed below are T cell receptor beta chains from one sample, sequenced in a study of T cells in Graves' hyperthyroidism and ophthalmopathy. MiXCR, run by TCRdb on the multiplex PCR reads, gives a single entry per CDR3 protein. The sample carries approximately 510,000 distinct CDR3 sequences, 20% to 25% recorded once. Material for sequencing was blood. The receptor source for this set is a man between 18 and 29 years old with Graves' hyperthyroidism. Both conserved end residues are part of each CDR3. The order of the fields is D gene, clone size, V gene, J gene, CDR3 protein, CDR3 DNA. D genes are given only for firm matches. Clone size is shown for a subset of rows, as once, few, many or a class of expanded clone.

D gene: .; clone size: many; V gene: TRBV30; J gene: TRBJ1-1; CDR3 protein: CAWSYDKNTEAFF; CDR3 DNA: TGTGCCTGGAGCTATGACAAGAACACTGAAGCTTTCTTT
D gene: .; clone size: many; V gene: TRBV9; J gene: TRBJ2-7; CDR3 protein: CASSPAGHDWEQYF; CDR3 DNA: TGTGCCAGCAGCCCCGCCGGGCACGATTGGGAGCAGTACTTC
D gene: .; clone size: .; V gene: TRBV12-3/TRBV12-4; J gene: TRBJ2-1; CDR3 protein: CASSFLQYNEQFF; CDR3 DNA: TGTGCCAGCAGTTTCCTTCAGTACAATGAGCAGTTCTTC
D gene: .; clone size: many; V gene: TRBV25-1; J gene: TRBJ1-2; CDR3 protein: CASQLDFYGYTF; CDR3 DNA: TGTGCCAGCCAGTTGGACTTCTATGGCTACACCTTC
D gene: .; clone size: many; V gene: TRBV10-3; J gene: TRBJ1-1; CDR3 protein: CAISEILDTEAFF; CDR3 DNA: TGTGCCATCAGTGAAATCCTCGACACTGAAGCTTTCTTT
D gene: TRBD2; clone size: many; V gene: TRBV20-1; J gene: TRBJ2-7; CDR3 protein: CSAHSGTSGGVTYEQYF; CDR3 DNA: TGCAGTGCTCATTCCGGGACTAGCGGGGGGGTAACCTACGAGCAGTACTTC
D gene: TRBD1; clone size: .; V gene: TRBV4-2; J gene: TRBJ2-2; CDR3 protein: CASSQSTGSDTGELFF; CDR3 DNA: TGTGCCAGCAGCCAGTCGACAGGGTCGGACACCGGGGAGCTGTTTTTT
D gene: TRBD1; clone size: .; V gene: TRBV5-1; J gene: TRBJ2-7; CDR3 protein: CASSLTGQLNEQYF; CDR3 DNA: TGCGCCAGCAGCTTGACGGGACAGCTTAACGAGCAGTACTTC
D gene: .; clone size: .; V gene: TRBV6-5; J gene: TRBJ1-1; CDR3 protein: CASSYSRTGRRTEAFF; CDR3 DNA: TGTGCCAGCAGTTACTCTCGTACAGGCCGGCGGACTGAAGCTTTCTTT
D gene: .; clone size: once; V gene: TRBV20-1; J gene: TRBJ2-5; CDR3 protein: CSANRRAGYQETQYF; CDR3 DNA: TGCAGTGCTAACCGGAGGGCGGGATATCAAGAGACCCAGTACTTC
D gene: TRBD2; clone size: few; V gene: TRBV6-5; J gene: TRBJ2-5; CDR3 protein: CASSLGTSGVPPTQYF; CDR3 DNA: TGTGCCAGCAGTTTGGGGACTAGCGGAGTACCGCCGACCCAGTACTTC
D gene: .; clone size: .; V gene: TRBV19; J gene: TRBJ1-5; CDR3 protein: CASTPGSLSNQPQHF; CDR3 DNA: TGTGCCAGTACCCCAGGATCTCTAAGCAATCAGCCCCAGCATTTT
D gene: .; clone size: many; V gene: TRBV6-5; J gene: TRBJ2-4; CDR3 protein: CASSSGTPRAKNIQYF; CDR3 DNA: TGTGCCAGCAGTTCCGGGACGCCCAGAGCCAAAAACATTCAGTACTTC
D gene: TRBD1; clone size: many; V gene: TRBV4-1; J gene: TRBJ1-1; CDR3 protein: CASSQVTGTEAFF; CDR3 DNA: TGCGCCAGCAGCCAAGTGACAGGGACTGAAGCTTTCTTT
D gene: TRBD1; clone size: .; V gene: TRBV28; J gene: TRBJ1-5; CDR3 protein: CASSPQQGSGQPQHF; CDR3 DNA: TGTGCCAGCAGTCCCCAACAGGGGTCGGGTCAGCCCCAGCATTTT
D gene: .; clone size: few; V gene: TRBV28; J gene: TRBJ1-2; CDR3 protein: CASSSPAGGRAGYAF; CDR3 DNA: TGTGCCAGCAGCTCCCCCGCGGGAGGCCGAGCTGGCTACGCCTTC
D gene: .; clone size: many; V gene: TRBV29-1; J gene: TRBJ1-1; CDR3 protein: CSVEPRVLAEAFF; CDR3 DNA: TGCAGCGTTGAACCAAGGGTACTAGCTGAAGCTTTCTTT
D gene: .; clone size: few; V gene: TRBV28; J gene: TRBJ1-2; CDR3 protein: CASSSGGIPYGYTF; CDR3 DNA: TGTGCCAGCAGTTCCGGGGGAATTCCCTATGGCTACACCTTC
D gene: .; clone size: .; V gene: TRBV28; J gene: TRBJ1-5; CDR3 protein: CASSLVLYGQGRGQPQHF; CDR3 DNA: TGTGCCAGCAGTTTGGTACTGTATGGGCAGGGCCGGGGCCAGCCCCAGCATTTT
D gene: .; clone size: few; V gene: TRBV12-3/TRBV12-4; J gene: TRBJ2-7; CDR3 protein: CASSSHNEQYF; CDR3 DNA: TGTGCCAGCAGTTCTCACAACGAGCAGTACTTC
D gene: .; clone size: many; V gene: TRBV6-5; J gene: TRBJ1-5; CDR3 protein: CASSYSWGQPQHF; CDR3 DNA: TGTGCCAGCAGTTACTCGTGGGGTCAGCCCCAGCATTTT
D gene: TRBD2; clone size: .; V gene: TRBV5-1; J gene: TRBJ2-2; CDR3 protein: CASSLLQRGTGELFF; CDR3 DNA: TGCGCCAGCAGCTTGTTACAGCGGGGCACCGGGGAGCTGTTTTTT
D gene: .; clone size: few; V gene: TRBV4-1; J gene: TRBJ1-1; CDR3 protein: CASSQEDWGLQGGTEAFF; CDR3 DNA: TGCGCCAGCAGCCAAGAGGATTGGGGACTACAGGGTGGGACTGAAGCTTTCTTT
D gene: .; clone size: .; V gene: TRBV24-1; J gene: TRBJ2-2; CDR3 protein: CATSIEGRAGELFF; CDR3 DNA: TGTGCCACCAGTATTGAGGGGCGGGCCGGGGAGCTGTTTTTT
D gene: .; clone size: .; V gene: TRBV11-2; J gene: TRBJ2-7; CDR3 protein: CASSLSPQEGYEQYF; CDR3 DNA: TGTGCCAGCAGCTTATCGCCGCAGGAGGGCTACGAGCAGTACTTC
D gene: .; clone size: many; V gene: TRBV24-1; J gene: TRBJ2-2; CDR3 protein: CATQGPSTGELFF; CDR3 DNA: TGTGCCACACAGGGACCGAGCACCGGGGAGCTGTTTTTT
D gene: .; clone size: many; V gene: TRBV12-3/TRBV12-4; J gene: TRBJ2-7; CDR3 protein: CASSSGGRRVDYEQYF; CDR3 DNA: TGTGCCAGCAGTTCTGGAGGGCGCAGAGTGGACTACGAGCAGTACTTC
D gene: .; clone size: many; V gene: TRBV6-1; J gene: TRBJ1-2; CDR3 protein: CASSVSSEGYTF; CDR3 DNA: TGTGCCAGCAGTGTGAGCTCAGAGGGCTACACCTTC
D gene: .; clone size: few; V gene: TRBV6-4; J gene: TRBJ2-6; CDR3 protein: CASSADGPSGANVLTF; CDR3 DNA: TGTGCCAGCAGCGCGGACGGTCCCTCTGGGGCCAACGTCCTGACTTTC
D gene: .; clone size: many; V gene: TRBV12-3/TRBV12-4; J gene: TRBJ2-3; CDR3 protein: CASSLDGGGGTDTQYF; CDR3 DNA: TGTGCCAGCAGTTTAGACGGGGGTGGAGGTACAGATACGCAGTATTTT
D gene: .; clone size: many; V gene: TRBV4-1; J gene: TRBJ2-2; CDR3 protein: CASSQGVGANTGELFF; CDR3 DNA: TGCGCCAGCAGCCAAGGAGTAGGGGCGAACACCGGGGAGCTGTTTTTT
D gene: .; clone size: many; V gene: TRBV6-5; J gene: TRBJ1-2; CDR3 protein: CASSYSPGAPYGYTF; CDR3 DNA: TGTGCCAGCAGTTACTCCCCAGGAGCCCCCTATGGCTACACCTTC
D gene: .; clone size: few; V gene: TRBV30; J gene: TRBJ1-2; CDR3 protein: CAWSQGNYGYTF; CDR3 DNA: TGTGCCTGGAGCCAGGGGAACTATGGCTACACCTTC
D gene: .; clone size: many; V gene: TRBV6-5; J gene: TRBJ1-2; CDR3 protein: CASSYPGIGYTF; CDR3 DNA: TGTGCCAGCAGTTATCCCGGGATTGGCTACACCTTC
D gene: .; clone size: many; V gene: TRBV30; J gene: TRBJ1-1; CDR3 protein: CAWSPRAFEAFF; CDR3 DNA: TGTGCCTGGAGTCCGCGGGCCTTTGAAGCTTTCTTT
D gene: .; clone size: many; V gene: TRBV20-1; J gene: TRBJ1-5; CDR3 protein: CSASGTPEGVNQPQHF; CDR3 DNA: TGCAGTGCTAGTGGGACCCCGGAGGGTGTTAATCAGCCCCAGCATTTT
D gene: .; clone size: many; V gene: TRBV6-1; J gene: TRBJ1-2; CDR3 protein: CASSTARGWDYGYTF; CDR3 DNA: TGTGCCAGCAGTACGGCTCGTGGGTGGGACTATGGCTACACCTTC
D gene: .; clone size: .; V gene: TRBV20-1; J gene: TRBJ2-7; CDR3 protein: CSAPTGFYELYF; CDR3 DNA: TGCAGTGCTCCAACAGGGTTCTACGAGCTGTACTTC
D gene: .; clone size: many; V gene: TRBV6-1; J gene: TRBJ1-2; CDR3 protein: CASSEPGTVGLGYTF; CDR3 DNA: TGTGCCAGCAGTGAACCTGGGACCGTGGGTCTTGGCTACACCTTC
D gene: .; clone size: .; V gene: TRBV6-2/TRBV6-3; J gene: TRBJ1-2; CDR3 protein: CASSYPRRGNGYTF; CDR3 DNA: TGTGCCAGCAGTTATCCAAGGCGAGGGAATGGCTACACCTTC
D gene: .; clone size: few; V gene: TRBV3-1; J gene: TRBJ1-5; CDR3 protein: CASSQDFGDRPQHF; CDR3 DNA: TGTGCCAGCAGCCAAGATTTTGGGGATCGGCCCCAGCATTTT
D gene: .; clone size: many; V gene: TRBV27; J gene: TRBJ1-1; CDR3 protein: CASSTGSTEAFF; CDR3 DNA: TGTGCCAGCAGCACAGGGAGCACTGAAGCTTTCTTT
D gene: .; clone size: many; V gene: TRBV20-1; J gene: TRBJ2-7; CDR3 protein: CSVSQPYEQYF; CDR3 DNA: TGCAGTGTCTCGCAACCCTACGAGCAGTACTTC
D gene: .; clone size: few; V gene: TRBV4-1; J gene: TRBJ1-5; CDR3 protein: CASSPGRDQPQHF; CDR3 DNA: TGCGCCAGCAGCCCAGGGAGGGATCAGCCCCAGCATTTT
D gene: .; clone size: many; V gene: TRBV27; J gene: TRBJ2-7; CDR3 protein: CASSPGTAFGEQYF; CDR3 DNA: TGTGCCAGCAGTCCGGGAACGGCCTTTGGGGAGCAGTACTTC
D gene: .; clone size: .; V gene: TRBV4-1; J gene: TRBJ2-7; CDR3 protein: CASSQTDTYEQYF; CDR3 DNA: TGCGCCAGTAGTCAGACAGATACCTACGAGCAGTACTTC
D gene: .; clone size: .; V gene: TRBV6-1; J gene: TRBJ1-1; CDR3 protein: CASSTYKGLINTEAFF; CDR3 DNA: TGTGCCAGCAGTACCTACAAGGGACTAATAAACACTGAAGCTTTCTTT
D gene: .; clone size: many; V gene: TRBV6-1; J gene: TRBJ2-6; CDR3 protein: CASSEGGTGANVLTF; CDR3 DNA: TGTGCCAGCAGTGAAGGGGGTACCGGGGCCAACGTCCTGACTTTC
D gene: .; clone size: few; V gene: TRBV28; J gene: TRBJ2-7; CDR3 protein: CASSPLTQMGTYEQYF; CDR3 DNA: TGTGCCAGCAGCCCACTGACCCAAATGGGGACCTACGAGCAGTACTTC
D gene: .; clone size: few; V gene: TRBV28; J gene: TRBJ1-5; CDR3 protein: CASSPEAGWVMSNQPQHF; CDR3 DNA: TGTGCCAGCAGTCCAGAAGCAGGGTGGGTTATGAGCAATCAGCCCCAGCATTTT
D gene: .; clone size: many; V gene: TRBV6-1; J gene: TRBJ1-3; CDR3 protein: CASSPWGGGNTIYF; CDR3 DNA: TGTGCCAGCAGCCCGTGGGGAGGTGGAAACACCATATATTTT
D gene: TRBD1; clone size: few; V gene: TRBV4-1; J gene: TRBJ1-2; CDR3 protein: CASSREDRGRGLGYTF; CDR3 DNA: TGCGCCAGCAGCCGAGAAGATCGAGGCAGGGGGCTTGGCTACACCTTC